The present T cell receptor (beta chain) was sequenced within a study of response to subunit inactivated influenza vaccine. TCRdb processed the RT-PCR reads anew with MiXCR; each CDR3 protein has one entry. The table has about 540,000 distinct CDR3 sequences, 20% to 25% seen once. This same sample was also taken into another study, of T cells expressing NK-cell markers. That report adds: cDNA encoding TCR beta was synthesized via 5'RACE template switching incorporating UMIs.

Specimen: CD4+ T cells sorted from PBMCs, collected 12 days after vaccination. The TCR was taken from a man in his forties or fifties who received an inactivated influenza vaccine.

CDR3 in DNA: TGTGCCAGCAAGAGCGGGGGGGCCATAGATACGCAGTATTTT. Amino acids: CASKSGGAIDTQYF. This chain uses TRBV28 with TRBJ2-3; 10 positions match TRBD2. The CDR3 consists of 14 residues. Germline V gives CDR1 MDHEN, CDR2 SYDVKM. V was clipped by 7 bases and J by 5 bases; unmatched bases: 6.